The rows below give T cell receptor beta chains drawn from one sample of a study of a mutant IDH1 vaccine in newly diagnosed glioma. No antigen has been assigned to these receptors. Measured with immunoSEQ multiplex PCR; TCRdb has only the in-frame clones, and not every one. The sample contains approximately 80,000 clones, roughly four fifths of which appear only once. Specimen: PBMCs, collected from a glioma patient whose treatment included an IDH1 peptide vaccine. These receptors were taken from a man aged 40-49 years with glioma. Both conserved end residues are trimmed from each CDR3. Not every row has a clone size; where given, it reads once, few, many or a size class.

v_gene	j_gene	abundance	len	CDR3aa
TRBV10-3	TRBJ2-2	-	14	AISDWGLVNTGELF
TRBV29-1	TRBJ2-7	-	11	SVDSEQLYEQY
TRBV9	TRBJ2-7	few	12	ASSVGTGPYEQY
TRBV2	TRBJ1-5	-	8	APGTKPQH
TRBV6-5	TRBJ2-7	once	12	ATGGARAIYEQY
TRBV7-2	TRBJ2-3	-	13	ASSDGGASTDTQY
TRBV6-1	TRBJ2-3	-	11	ASSPSYTDTQY
TRBV28	TRBJ2-1	-	14	ASSLGTSGTYNEQF
TRBV19	TRBJ1-5	-	12	ASSHLPGNQPQH
TRBV5-4	TRBJ2-7	few	13	ASSLGTGDSYEQY
TRBV5-4	TRBJ2-3	-	12	ASSLEQGFDTQY
TRBV5-8	TRBJ2-7	-	12	ASSALRGDYEQY
TRBV4-3	TRBJ1-6	-	13	ASSQETGGHSPLH
TRBV28	TRBJ2-7	-	11	AIFGTGPYEQY
TRBV29-1	TRBJ2-7	-	10	SVGGPTYEQY
TRBV2	TRBJ2-7	-	13	ASSARGGTPYEQY
TRBV21-1	TRBJ2-7	few	11	ASRDHSTYEQY
TRBV7-2	TRBJ2-1	-	15	ASSLVNGGRTNNEQF
TRBV19	TRBJ1-1	-	14	ASRHTLQGAWTEAF
TRBV6-6	TRBJ1-1	-	12	ASSYWRENTEAF
TRBV11-3	TRBJ1-2	-	11	ASSSRDSDGYT
TRBV27	TRBJ2-7	once	12	ASSFPGALSEQY
TRBV2	TRBJ2-7	-	15	ASSEEGIAGSSYEQY
TRBV2	TRBJ2-2	-	12	ASSARGDTGELF
TRBV5-4	TRBJ2-3	-	15	ASSVTAGGPVTDTQY
TRBV5-6	TRBJ2-1	-	9	ASSLDYEQF
TRBV5-4	TRBJ2-3	-	11	ASSLASTDTQY
TRBV30	TRBJ2-2	-	12	AWSPSIYTGELF
TRBV18	TRBJ2-5	-	11	ASSLSLGETQY
TRBV7-2	TRBJ2-7	-	12	ASSFGRTPYEQY
TRBV6-5	TRBJ2-5	-	14	ASSYSSGGLAETQY
TRBV7-8	TRBJ2-5	few	13	ASSLPGRDTVTQY
TRBV19	TRBJ2-3	-	13	ASKPGLAFTDTQY
TRBV5-5	TRBJ2-5	-	12	ASSSGTGRETQY
TRBV5-1	TRBJ2-3	few	12	ASSLATVTDTQY
TRBV7-8	TRBJ1-3	-	17	ASRRRGMAGTESGNTIY
TRBV6-7	TRBJ2-2	-	17	ASSYPAIAGKTNTGELF
TRBV2	TRBJ2-5	-	13	ASSEDRGGQETQY
TRBV18	TRBJ1-4	few	14	ASSAITGATNEKLF
TRBV7-3	TRBJ1-6	-	13	ASSLNGLVGSPLH
TRBV19	TRBJ2-5	-	13	ASSIDDLAGGRQY
TRBV19	TRBJ2-1	-	14	ASSITAGGSYNEQF
TRBV14	TRBJ2-7	-	12	ASSPERGINEQY
TRBV9	TRBJ1-1	-	11	ASSDGGYTEAF
TRBV11-2	TRBJ2-7	-	13	ASSLGKTDGYEQY
TRBV9	TRBJ1-3	-	12	ASSVAQGGNTIY
TRBV19	TRBJ2-5	-	13	ASSLPGGPREAQY
TRBV10-3	TRBJ1-2	-	12	AISPTGVDYGYT
TRBV5-6	TRBJ2-7	-	10	ASSLGRGEQY
TRBV6-1	TRBJ2-3	-	11	ASKLGGTDTQY
TRBV7-8	TRBJ2-5	-	11	ASSYGQRETQY
TRBV5-1	TRBJ2-2	-	13	ASRTRSGGGGELF
TRBV29-1	TRBJ1-1	few	10	SAGPADTEAF
TRBV30	TRBJ1-1	few	11	AWSGRMDTEAF
TRBV15	TRBJ1-3	-	12	ATSRRSSGNTIY
TRBV30	TRBJ2-7	-	13	AWRTRGGKALEQY
TRBV4-1	TRBJ2-5	-	12	ASSQETGRKTQY
TRBV29-1	TRBJ2-7	-	10	SVRDRVAEQY
TRBV6-1	TRBJ1-2	-	13	ASSDRGLPNYGYT
TRBV28	TRBJ1-2	-	11	ASSFGGVYGYT